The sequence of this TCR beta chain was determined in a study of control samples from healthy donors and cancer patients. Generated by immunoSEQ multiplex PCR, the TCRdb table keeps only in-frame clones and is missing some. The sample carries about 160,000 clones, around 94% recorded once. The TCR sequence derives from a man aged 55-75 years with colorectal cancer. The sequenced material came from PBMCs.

DNA for the CDR3: TGTGCCAGCAGCCAGGGACAGGGACCAGATACGCAGTATTTT. It codes for CASSQGQGPDTQYF. The chain is built from TRBV7-2 and TRBJ2-3; 9 positions match TRBD1. The CDR3 contains 14 residues. Trimming removed 5 bases from V and 4 bases from J; junction bases left unmatched: 4. Germline V lookup: CDR1 SGHTA, CDR2 FQGNSA.